The 27 T cell receptor beta chains presented below share a single source sample, sequenced in a study of blood T cell repertoires in COVID-19 (TCRdb year 2020). Receptor amplification or capture employed the immunoSEQ multiplex PCR assay. TCRdb re-hosts the immuneACCESS table, in-frame sequences only. Its copies lack some clones; in the studies checked, an unresolved V gene accounts for under half of them, and the cause for the rest is not known. For this sample the table gives roughly 200,000 clones, of which approximately 85% were detected only once. Under 9.5% of the sample goes to the ten largest clones. The material sequenced was peripheral blood. Receptors were obtained from a woman aged 60 to 75 with acute or convalescent COVID-19.

As for this clone: The same CDR3 arises from other DNA sequences in this sample as well. The chain employs TRBV27 and TRBJ2-2, with D uncertain. This CDR3 contains 12 residues. The germline V and J ends were trimmed by 5 bases and 3 bases, with 4 bases remaining between them. Germline values: CDR1 MNHEY, CDR2 SMNVEV (reference sequence). CDR3 residues: CASSPYTGELFF. The CDR3 nucleotides read TGTGCCAGCAGTCCGTACACCGGGGAGCTGTTTTTT.

The chain links TRBV5-4 to TRBJ2-1; 7 nucleotides match TRBD2. Germline values: CDR1 SGHNT, CDR2 YYREEE (reference sequence). The trim removed 0 bases at V and 1 base at J, leaving 4 bases unmatched. CDR3 size: 16 residues. The CDR3 loop is CASSLEGLGSYNEQFF. CDR3 DNA sequence: TGTGCCAGCAGCTTGGAAGGACTAGGATCCTACAATGAGCAGTTCTTC.

This chain uses TRBV5-4 with TRBJ1-1, with 7 nucleotides matching TRBD1. The germline V gene encodes CDR1 SGHNT and CDR2 YYREEE (reference sequence). Trimming cost V 4 bases and J 0 bases; bases outside gene matches: 3. The CDR3 is made up of 14 amino acids. The CDR3 spells CASSAGTVNTEAFF. The CDR3, as DNA: TGTGCCAGCAGCGCTGGGACAGTGAACACTGAAGCTTTCTTT.

The chain is built from TRBV28 and TRBJ1-1; D is unresolved. The CDR3 contains 14 residues. Trimming removed 4 bases from V and 1 base from J, with 10 bases in between. The germline gives CDR1 MDHEN, CDR2 SYDVKM. CDR3: CASSSSWRNTEAFF. As DNA, the CDR3 is TGTGCCAGCAGTTCCTCTTGGAGGAACACTGAAGCTTTCTTT.

This clone was detected only a few times. The chain joins TRBV29-1 to TRBJ1-2; 8 nucleotides align to TRBD1. CDR1 is SQVTM, CDR2 ANQGSEA, per germline. Losses at the gene ends were 3 bases for V and 8 bases for J; bases not matched to a gene: 8. The CDR3 is 13 amino acids. DNA of the CDR3: TGCAGCGTTGAGGGAGGCAGGGGGCTAGGCTACACCTTC. Translating it yields CSVEGGRGLGYTF.

A single count supports this clone. The junction does not match germline at one end; this may be a read error. This chain uses TRBV7-7 with TRBJ2-2; possibly TRBD2 for D (6 bases). CDR1 is SSHAT and CDR2 is FNYEAQ in the germline V gene (reference sequence). The CDR3 covers 13 residues. The CDR3 here is CASSLSGAGELFF. The CDR3 DNA reads TGTGCTAGCAGCTTATCGGGGGCCGGGGAGCTGTTTTTT.

With regard to this clone: The junction does not match germline at one end; this may be a read error. The chain carries TRBV28 and TRBJ2-7; D uncertain. CDR3 size: 14 residues. The germline V gene encodes CDR1 MDHEN and CDR2 SYDVKM. The CDR3 is CVSSLLGAFYEQYF. CDR3 coding DNA: TGTGTCAGCAGTTTATTGGGCGCGTTCTACGAGCAGTACTTC.

This clone occurred once. This chain connects TRBV25-1 to TRBJ1-1, with D possibly being TRBD1 (5 bases). V gave up 3 bases and J gave up 9 bases, with 11 bases separating them. The CDR3 totals 12 residues. Germline CDR1 reads MGHDK; CDR2 reads SYGVNS. The CDR3: CASSDSNRKAFF. Written as DNA, the CDR3 is TGTGCCAGCAGTGATTCTAACAGGAAAGCTTTCTTT.

V usage is TRBV27 and J usage is TRBJ1-4; TRBD1 aligns across 8 bases. Per germline, CDR1 MNHEY and CDR2 SMNVEV (reference sequence). The CDR3 has 11 residues. V lost 8 bases to trimming and J lost 8 bases; unmatched junction nucleotides: 1. CDR3 protein: CASRDREKLFF. For the CDR3, the DNA is TGTGCCAGCCGGGACAGGGAAAAACTGTTTTTT.

The V gene is TRBV4-1, the J gene TRBJ1-4, with a weak D call TRBD1 (6 bases). Trimming left V 1 base short and J 6 bases short, with 12 bases between. CDR1 MGHRA and CDR2 YSYEKL come from the germline V gene. This CDR3 is 15 amino acids long. This chain's CDR3 is CASSQVQGVDEKLFF. CDR3 nucleotides: TGCGCCAGCAGCCAAGTACAGGGAGTTGATGAAAAACTGTTTTTT.

The rearrangement uses TRBV19 and TRBJ1-5, with 8 bases matching TRBD1. CDR1 and CDR2 (germline): LNHDA, SQIVND (reference sequence). The CDR3 is made up of 16 amino acids. V was pared by 3 bases and J by 7 bases, with 11 bases of the junction left unmatched. CDR3 nucleotide sequence: TGTGCCAGTAGTATTGGGTTTGGACAGGGAGGGCAGCCCCAGCATTTT. Residues: CASSIGFGQGGQPQHF.

The V call is TRBV28, the J call TRBJ1-6, with D uncertain. The germline CDR1 and CDR2 sequences are MDHEN and SYDVKM. This CDR3 has 12 amino acids. V lost 5 bases and J 6 bases, leaving 5 bases between the germline ends. CDR3 nucleotides: TGTGCCAGCAGTCGGGTTAATTCACCCCTCCACTTT. Protein product: CASSRVNSPLHF.

The chain recombines TRBV5-1 with TRBJ2-1; maybe TRBD2 (6 bases). Germline V gives CDR1 SGHRS, CDR2 YFSETQ. CDR3 length: 13 amino acids. The V end was cut by 7 bases, the J end by 8 bases, with 16 bases between. Written as DNA, the CDR3 is TGCGCCAGCCGACGGGGGAGGCTGCATGAGCAGTTCTTC. Its translation is CASRRGRLHEQFF.

The chain carries TRBV2 and TRBJ1-2; D is uncertain. The length of the CDR3 is 14 residues. Looked up from germline, CDR1 is SNHLY and CDR2 is FYNNEI. Trimming shortened V by 7 bases and J by 3 bases, and 15 bases separated the two germline ends. CDR3 sequence: CASTVQRVDYGYTF. Written as DNA, the CDR3 is TGTGCCAGCACCGTCCAACGGGTTGACTATGGCTACACCTTC.

V is TRBV18 and J is TRBJ1-1; D unresolved. Germline loops: CDR1 KGHSH, CDR2 LQKENI. There are 14 residues in the CDR3. The V gene lost 1 base and the J gene lost 1 base, with 7 bases spanning the gap. The CDR3 coding sequence is TGTGCCAGCTCACCACTACGAGAGAACACTGAAGCTTTCTTT. Amino acids: CASSPLRENTEAFF. The variable domain in full, with the rest retrieved from reference TRBV18 and TRBJ1-1, is NAGVMQNPRHLVRRRGQEARLRCSPMKGHSHVYWYRQLPEEGLKFMVYLQKENIIDESGMPKERFSAEFPKEGPSILRIQQVVRGDSAAYFCASSPLRENTEAFFGQGTRLTVV.

This clone came up many times. J is TRBJ1-1 and V is TRBV29-1, with a tentative D call TRBD1 (5 bases). This CDR3 spans 11 amino acids. Germline values: CDR1 SQVTM, CDR2 ANQGSEA. The CDR3 DNA is TGCAGTGGGGCGATGAACACTGAAGCTTTCTTT. Translating gives CSGAMNTEAFF. Full variable domain (rest looked up from reference TRBV29-1 and TRBJ1-1): SAVISQKPSRDICQRGTSLTIQCQVDSQVTMMFWYRQQPGQSLTLIATANQGSEATYESGFVIDKFPISRPNLTFSTLTVSNMSPEDSSIYLCSGAMNTEAFFGQGTRLTVV.

The rearrangement joins TRBV6-7 to TRBJ1-1; the match to TRBD1 covers 7 bases. TRBV6-7 is noted as an ORF with a role that remains uncertain. CDR3 size: 21 residues. J was trimmed by 0 bases and V by 10 bases; bases with no gene match: 29. The CDR3: CANTKGNTTGTGKGMNTEAFF. In DNA form, the CDR3 reads TGTGCCAACACCAAGGGGAACACGACAGGGACGGGAAAGGGGATGAACACTGAAGCTTTCTTT.

This chain connects TRBV5-1 to TRBJ2-7, with a possible D match to TRBD1 (7 bases). The germline V gene has CDR1 SGHRS and CDR2 YFSETQ. The V gene lost 3 bases and the J gene lost 1 base, with 17 bases spanning the gap. This CDR3 is 16 amino acids long. The CDR3 sequence is CASSSGGGGLSYEQYF. The CDR3 nucleotides read TGCGCCAGCAGCTCTGGAGGAGGGGGCCTTTCCTACGAGCAGTACTTC.

The rearrangement joins TRBV6-5 to TRBJ1-1; tentatively, D is TRBD1 (6 bases). CDR3 length equals 12 residues. CDR1 and CDR2 (germline): MNHEY, SVGAGI. V gave up 8 bases and J gave up 4 bases, with 11 bases separating them. CDR3 sequence (DNA): TGTGCCAGCGGCAGGGGAAGCACTGAAGCTTTCTTT. It specifies CASGRGSTEAFF.

V gene TRBV7-8 combines with J gene TRBJ1-1; unclear D gene. V dropped 3 bases and J dropped 1 base, with 9 bases sitting between them. The CDR3 has 14 amino acids. Germline V gives CDR1 SGHVS, CDR2 FQNEAQ. The chain's CDR3 is CASSLREGNTEAFF. The CDR3 coding sequence is TGTGCCAGCAGCTTGAGGGAGGGGAACACTGAAGCTTTCTTT.

The rearrangement uses TRBV29-1 and TRBJ2-5, with D hard to call. Trimming pared 4 bases from V and 1 base from J, leaving 4 bases between. Germline V CDR1 and CDR2: SQVTM, ANQGSEA. This CDR3 region has 11 residues. CDR3 protein: CSVVLQETQYF. Written as DNA, the CDR3 is TGCAGCGTTGTACTCCAAGAGACCCAGTACTTC.

The V call is TRBV10-2, the J call TRBJ2-7, with 8 bases that match TRBD1. The CDR3 covers 14 residues. CDR1 is WSHSY and CDR2 is SAAADI in the germline V gene. V shed 2 bases, J shed 11 bases, and the junction held 11 bases outside the gene matches. The CDR3 sequence is CASSEPGQGVQEYF. The CDR3 region has the DNA TGCGCCAGCAGTGAGCCTGGACAGGGCGTACAGGAGTACTTC.

In its sample, this clone was seen once. CDR3 DNA sequence: TGTGCCTGGACCCCTCTAGCGGGAGTTTTGGATACGCAGTATTTT. It is translated as CAWTPLAGVLDTQYF. The chain couples TRBV30 to TRBJ2-3; 10 bases line up with TRBD2. The J segment lost 6 bases and the V segment lost 4 bases, leaving 10 bases of the junction unmatched. The germline V gene has CDR1 GTSNPN and CDR2 SVGIG (reference sequence). The CDR3 covers 15 residues.

The CDR3 region has the DNA TGCGCCAGCAGCTTGGGGACTAGCGGGAGGGACATTCAGTACTTC. Translation: CASSLGTSGRDIQYF. The chain joins TRBV5-1 to TRBJ2-4, with 15 bases fitting TRBD2. J lost 8 bases, V lost 0 bases, and 0 bases had no gene match. There are 15 residues in the CDR3. The germline V gene has CDR1 SGHRS and CDR2 YFSETQ.

The rearrangement links TRBV11-3 to TRBJ1-1; D uncertain. The germline V gene has CDR1 SGHNT and CDR2 YENEEA. Trimming removed 4 bases from V and 1 base from J, with 10 bases in between. This CDR3 comprises 14 residues. The CDR3 loop is CASSSLTWNTEAFF. The DNA of the CDR3 is TGTGCCAGCAGCTCCCTCACATGGAACACTGAAGCTTTCTTT.

The V call is TRBV3-1 (or the pseudogene TRBV3-2), the J call TRBJ1-6, with D perhaps matching TRBD1 (5 bases). Germline V lookup: CDR1 LGHDT, CDR2 YNNKEL (reference sequence). The CDR3 spans 15 residues. Trimming pared 4 bases from V and 5 bases from J, leaving 12 bases between. The CDR3 DNA reads TGTGCCAGCAGCCCACCGACAGCACATAATTCACCCCTCCACTTT. It encodes CASSPPTAHNSPLHF.

CDR3 sequence: CASRAWTGAYSPLHF. For the CDR3, the DNA is TGTGCCAGCAGAGCTTGGACAGGAGCCTATTCACCCCTCCACTTT. V and J are TRBV27 and TRBJ1-6; 7 positions agree with TRBD1. Germline V gives CDR1 MNHEY, CDR2 SMNVEV (reference sequence). This CDR3 comprises 15 residues. V was pared by 6 bases and J by 8 bases, with 10 bases of the junction left unmatched.